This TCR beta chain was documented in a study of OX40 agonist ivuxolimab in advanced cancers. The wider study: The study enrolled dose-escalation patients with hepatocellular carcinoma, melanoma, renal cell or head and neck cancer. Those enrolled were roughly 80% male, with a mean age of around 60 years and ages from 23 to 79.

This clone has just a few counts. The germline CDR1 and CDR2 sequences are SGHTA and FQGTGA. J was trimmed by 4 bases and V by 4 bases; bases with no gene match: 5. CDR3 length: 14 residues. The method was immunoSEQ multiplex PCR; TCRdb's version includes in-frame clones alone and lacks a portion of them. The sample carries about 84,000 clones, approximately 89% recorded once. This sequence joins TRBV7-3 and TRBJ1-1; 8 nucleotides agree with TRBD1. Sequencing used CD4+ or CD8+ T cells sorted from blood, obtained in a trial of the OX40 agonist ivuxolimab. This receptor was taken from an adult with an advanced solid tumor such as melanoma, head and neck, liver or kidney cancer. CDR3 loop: CASSSQGAGTEAFF. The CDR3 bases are TGTGCCAGCAGCTCCCAGGGGGCCGGCACTGAAGCTTTCTTT. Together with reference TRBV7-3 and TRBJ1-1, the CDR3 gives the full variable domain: GAGVSQTPSNKVTEKGKYVELRCDPISGHTALYWYRQSLGQGPEFLIYFQGTGAADDSGLPNDRFFAVRPEGSVSTLKIQRTERGDSAVYLCASSSQGAGTEAFFGQGTRLTVV.